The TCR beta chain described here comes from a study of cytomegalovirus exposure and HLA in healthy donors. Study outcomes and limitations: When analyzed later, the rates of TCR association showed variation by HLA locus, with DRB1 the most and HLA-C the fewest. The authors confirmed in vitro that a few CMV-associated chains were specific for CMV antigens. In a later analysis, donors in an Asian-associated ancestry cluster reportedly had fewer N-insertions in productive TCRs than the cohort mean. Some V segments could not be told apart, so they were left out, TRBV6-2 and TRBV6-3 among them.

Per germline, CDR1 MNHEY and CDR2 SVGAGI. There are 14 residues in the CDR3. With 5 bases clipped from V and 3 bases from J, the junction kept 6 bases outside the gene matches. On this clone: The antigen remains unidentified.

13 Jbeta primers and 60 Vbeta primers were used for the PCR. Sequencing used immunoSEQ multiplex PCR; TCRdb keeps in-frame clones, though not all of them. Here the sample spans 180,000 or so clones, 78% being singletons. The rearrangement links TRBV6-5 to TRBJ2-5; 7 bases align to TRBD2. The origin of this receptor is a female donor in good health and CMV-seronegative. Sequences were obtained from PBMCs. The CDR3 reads CASSPLGGEETQYF. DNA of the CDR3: TGTGCCAGCAGTCCCCTTGGGGGGGAAGAGACCCAGTACTTC.